Included here is one TCR beta chain sequence, with context. Its specificity is not known. The data were taken from a study of regulatory T cells in long-lasting Graves disease. Study-wide points: Persistent Graves' patients showed less TCR diversity than newly diagnosed patients showed.

The authors built TCR beta libraries using iRepertoire HTBI primers and Arm-PCR of CDR3 regions. Via MiXCR, TCRdb re-called the multiplex PCR reads, giving one row per CDR3 protein. This table holds about 540,000 distinct CDR3 sequences, 13% found once. The CDR3 is 13 residues long. V was trimmed by 5 bases and J by 3 bases, leaving 11 bases between them. Germline loops: CDR1 SGHRS, CDR2 YFSETQ. Time point given: newly diagnosed GD, antithyroid drugs for less than 3 months. RNA isolated from PBMCs was used to make the TCR library. In addition, the sample was reused for a study of T cells in Graves' hyperthyroidism and ophthalmopathy.

The origin of this receptor is a man aged 25 to 40 with Graves disease. The sample here was peripheral blood mononuclear cells (PBMCs), taken at new diagnosis, from a patient treated with antithyroid drugs. V gene TRBV5-1 combines with J gene TRBJ2-5; unclear D gene. CDR3 sequence reads: CASRRWAEETQYF. The CDR3 DNA follows: TGCGCCAGCAGACGGTGGGCGGAAGAGACCCAGTACTTC.